The present entry profiles one T cell receptor beta chain with its context. The antigen is unknown. This sample was taken from a study of long-term antiretroviral therapy in people with HIV. Version v3.0 of the immunoSEQ assay was performed at survey level. Profiled with immunoSEQ multiplex PCR; TCRdb holds only in-frame clones, not every one. The table lists 35,000 to 40,000 clones, around 86% of them singletons. The CDR3 is 15 residues long. Per the germline V gene, CDR1 is MNHEY and CDR2 is SVGAGI. V dropped 0 bases and J dropped 6 bases, with 11 bases sitting between them. Study-wide points: Dominance of pre-ART expanded clones persisted, fluctuating and often declining after ART.

The input for sequencing was unsorted PBMCs, taken 1.5 years after starting antiretroviral therapy. The sequence came from a man between 18 and 29 years old with HIV. The rearrangement uses TRBV6-5 and TRBJ2-2; D unresolved. The CDR3 here is CASSYSGIPAGELFF. CDR3 bases: TGTGCCAGCAGTTACTCAGGGATTCCGGCCGGGGAGCTGTTTTTT.